This passage covers 21 T cell receptor beta chains from one sample sequenced in a study of glioma-infiltrating T cells after dendritic cell vaccination (dated by TCRdb to between 2015 and 2016). Library generation was performed with the immunoSEQ multiplex PCR assay. In TCRdb, the immuneACCESS table is reduced to in-frame sequences with V and J assigned. These tables do not hold every clone; where another copy was compared, an unresolved V gene accounts for under half, and the others remain unexplained. In all, the sample holds about 2,600 clones, and roughly 85% of those were seen once. The ten largest clones take up more than 9% of the sample. The sample's time point label, decoded: after dendritic cell vaccination, including at tumor progression/relapse. The vaccine was prepared from monocyte-derived dendritic cells that were cultured for seven days with IL-4 and GM-CSF and then pulsed overnight with autologous tumor lysate.

Source: tumor tissue, taken after dendritic cell vaccination. These receptors all come from a human donor with glioblastoma.

The chain combines TRBV6-1 with TRBJ1-1; D gene ambiguous. Germline-derived CDR1 and CDR2 are MNHNS and SASEGT. This CDR3 contains 14 residues. Between the trimmed V and J ends, which lost 3 bases and 0 bases, there was a span of 8 bases. The CDR3 nucleotides read TGTGCCAGCAGTGAGGCTAGACTGAACACTGAAGCTTTCTTT. This codes for CASSEARLNTEAFF.

The sample holds a few counts of this clone. CDR3: CASSHNRGRELFF. CDR3 coding DNA: TGTGCCAGCAGCCACAACAGGGGACGGGAGCTGTTTTTT. The chain combines TRBV9 with TRBJ2-2, with 7 bases fitting TRBD1. In germline, CDR1 is SGDLS, CDR2 YYNGEE. Trimming took 4 bases from V and 9 from J; bases not matched to a gene: 6. The CDR3 extends over 13 amino acids.

As concerns this clone: Other DNA sequences in this specimen translate into the identical CDR3. This rearrangement joins TRBV11-3 to TRBJ2-7, with 7 bases that match TRBD1. The CDR3 spans 13 residues. In germline, CDR1 is SGHNT, CDR2 YENEEA. The V segment lost 5 bases and the J segment 3 bases; nucleotides outside the gene matches: 4. CDR3 sequence (DNA): TGTGCCAGCAGCCATGACAGGGTCTACGAGCAGTACTTC. Protein product: CASSHDRVYEQYF.

A single count supports this clone. The V gene is TRBV5-4, the J gene TRBJ2-1; 15 nucleotides agree with TRBD2. CDR1 is SGHNT, CDR2 YYREEE, per germline (reference sequence). J was trimmed by 5 bases and V by 4 bases; bases with no gene match: 10. The length of the CDR3 is 18 residues. Written as DNA, the CDR3 is TGTGCCAGCAGCCCCGGGACTAGCGGGAGGAGGGGGCACAATGAGCAGTTCTTC. Its protein is CASSPGTSGRRGHNEQFF.

V is TRBV6-5 and J is TRBJ1-1; perhaps TRBD1 as D (5 bases). Trimming shortened V by 3 bases and J by 1 base, and 9 bases separated the two germline ends. Germline lookup yields CDR1 MNHEY and CDR2 SVGAGI. This CDR3 is 14 amino acids long. The CDR3 spells CASSYRGENTEAFF. For the CDR3, the DNA is TGTGCCAGCAGTTATCGGGGGGAGAACACTGAAGCTTTCTTT.

The chain employs TRBV27 and TRBJ2-1; no clear D. CDR1 is MNHEY, CDR2 SMNVEV, per germline (reference sequence). Trimming removed 7 bases at V and 0 bases at J, with 19 bases between. CDR3 size: 17 residues. The CDR3 loop reads CASTITRLPSSYNEQFF. In DNA, the CDR3 is TGTGCCAGCACCATAACTCGACTTCCCAGCTCCTACAATGAGCAGTTCTTC.

The chain employs TRBV5-6 and TRBJ2-7, with a weak D call TRBD1 (6 bases). The ends were cut back, 4 bases at V and 0 bases at J, with 17 bases in the middle. From germline, CDR1 is SGHDT and CDR2 YYEEEE. The CDR3 spans 16 residues. The CDR3 bases are TGTGCCAGCAGCGGGCATCGGGACAAGAGCTCCTACGAGCAGTACTTC. This gives the protein CASSGHRDKSSYEQYF. Full variable domain (outside the CDR3, taken from reference TRBV5-6 and TRBJ2-7): DAGVTQSPTHLIKTRGQQVTLRCSPKSGHDTVSWYQQALGQGPQFIFQYYEEEERQRGNFPDRFSGHQFPNYSSELNVNALLLGDSALYLCASSGHRDKSSYEQYFGPGTRLTVT.

With regard to this clone: This CDR3 is also generated by other DNA sequences in the sample. This chain links TRBV9 with TRBJ1-1, with D perhaps matching TRBD1 (6 bases). There are 14 residues in the CDR3. Trimming removed 5 bases from V and 1 base from J, with 12 bases in between. The germline V gene encodes CDR1 SGDLS and CDR2 YYNGEE. DNA of the CDR3: TGTGCCAGCAGTCATCAGGGGAAGAACACTGAAGCTTTCTTT. It encodes CASSHQGKNTEAFF.

The chain employs TRBV6-1 and TRBJ2-2; the match to TRBD1 covers 8 bases. Germline values: CDR1 MNHNS, CDR2 SASEGT. With V trimmed by 5 bases and J by 3 bases, 5 bases remained unmatched. The CDR3 extends over 15 amino acids. The CDR3 bases are TGTGCCAGCAGTCTATGGACAGGGCACACCGGGGAGCTGTTTTTT. Amino acid sequence: CASSLWTGHTGELFF.

This clone has only a few counts. This chain connects TRBV7-9 to TRBJ2-1; 7 nucleotides agree with TRBD2. CDR1 SEHNR and CDR2 FQNEAQ come from the germline V gene (reference sequence). V dropped 4 bases and J dropped 0; count of bases not matched to a gene: 6. This CDR3 contains 16 residues. The CDR3, as DNA: TGTGCCAGCAGCTCGCGGGCTAGCGGCTCCTACAATGAGCAGTTCTTC. This sequence encodes CASSSRASGSYNEQFF.

The chain combines TRBV5-4 with TRBJ1-1; D perhaps matches TRBD1 (6 bases). The CDR3 contains 14 residues. The V gene's germline CDR1 is SGHNT and CDR2 YYREEE (reference sequence). V was trimmed by 4 bases and J by 1 base, leaving 11 bases between them. The CDR3 loop is CASSPRTANTEAFF. In nucleotides, the CDR3 is TGTGCCAGCAGCCCCCGGACAGCGAACACTGAAGCTTTCTTT. Together with reference TRBV5-4 and TRBJ1-1, the CDR3 gives the full variable domain: ETGVTQSPTHLIKTRGQQVTLRCSSQSGHNTVSWYQQALGQGPQFIFQYYREEENGRGNFPPRFSGLQFPNYSSELNVNALELDDSALYLCASSPRTANTEAFFGQGTRLTVV.

This chain links TRBV27 with TRBJ2-5; TRBD1 matches 12 bases. The end of the DNA is better explained by TRBJ2-7, so the J call may be wrong. Germline-derived CDR1 and CDR2 are MNHEY and SMNVEV (reference sequence). The CDR3 contains 15 residues. CDR3 amino acids: CASSPWDRGRYEQYF. CDR3 DNA sequence: TGTGCCAGCAGTCCCTGGGACAGGGGGCGCTACGAGCAGTACTTC.

V gene TRBV19 combines with J gene TRBJ1-1; D gene unclear. Trimming shortened V by 6 bases and J by 1 base, and 6 bases separated the two germline ends. CDR1 and CDR2 from the germline V gene are LNHDA and SQIVND (reference sequence). The CDR3 has 12 amino acids. DNA of the CDR3: TGTGCCAGTAGGCGGTGGAACACTGAAGCTTTCTTT. Amino acid sequence: CASRRWNTEAFF.

A single count supports this clone. The V gene is TRBV21-1, the J gene TRBJ2-1; no DNA check was done on the table's D call, TRBD1. TRBV21-1 is a recognized pseudogene. CDR3 length equals 17 residues. The CDR3 loop reads CASSKLAGQGFDNEQFF. The CDR3 DNA reads TGTGCCAGCAGCAAATTAGCGGGACAGGGATTCGACAATGAGCAGTTCTTC.

V is TRBV19 and J is TRBJ1-4; the D is unclear. This CDR3 comprises 16 residues. Trimming took 0 bases from V and 5 from J, leaving 13 bases between them. CDR1 is LNHDA and CDR2 is SQIVND in the germline V gene (reference sequence). CDR3 sequence: CASSIESGRPNEKLFF. CDR3 DNA sequence: TGTGCCAGTAGTATAGAATCGGGGAGGCCGAATGAAAAACTGTTTTTT.

V usage is TRBV7-2 and J usage is TRBJ1-3; 8 bases are shared with TRBD1. This CDR3 spans 15 amino acids. Germline lookup yields CDR1 SGHTA and CDR2 FQGNSA. The junction had 3 bases not matched to a gene; V was cut back by 4 bases and J by 1 base. CDR3 residues: CASSSRTGSGNTIYF. For the CDR3, the DNA is TGTGCCAGCAGCTCTCGGACAGGGTCTGGAAACACCATATATTTT.

This chain joins TRBV5-1 and TRBJ2-5, with TRBD1 matching over 8 bases. This CDR3 is 15 amino acids long. With 0 bases clipped from V and 1 base from J, the junction kept 2 bases outside the gene matches. Germline V gene sequence: CDR1 SGHRS, CDR2 YFSETQ. CDR3 nucleotides: TGCGCCAGCAGCTTGGTTGACAGGGGCCAAGAGACCCAGTACTTC. Its protein product is CASSLVDRGQETQYF.

J is TRBJ1-1 and V is TRBV12-5; no definite D call. Germline V CDR1 and CDR2: LGHNT, FRNRAP. V was pared by 0 bases and J by 1 base, with 9 bases between. This CDR3 comprises 15 residues. The CDR3: CASGLVHSGNTEAFF. The CDR3 DNA reads as TGTGCTAGTGGTTTGGTACATTCGGGGAACACTGAAGCTTTCTTT.

J is TRBJ2-5 and V is TRBV12-5, with D possibly matching TRBD1 (6 bases). Germline values: CDR1 LGHNT, CDR2 FRNRAP. The V end lost 5 bases, the J end lost 4 bases, and 17 bases lay between the germline ends. The CDR3 runs 15 residues. CDR3 residues: CASGPWSEGGETQYF. Written as DNA, the CDR3 is TGTGCTAGTGGTCCTTGGTCTGAAGGGGGAGAGACCCAGTACTTC.

This clone was counted a single time. CDR3 residues: CASSLYGDRSETQYF. The CDR3 DNA follows: TGTGCCAGCAGCTTATATGGGGACAGGTCCGAGACCCAGTACTTC. This chain uses TRBV7-7 with TRBJ2-5, with 8 bases aligning to TRBD1. The CDR3 consists of 15 residues. V was clipped by 2 bases and J by 5 bases; unmatched bases: 7. Germline values: CDR1 SSHAT, CDR2 FNYEAQ (reference sequence).

CDR3 loop: CASSLALAGGQETQYF. Written as DNA, the CDR3 is TGTGCCAGCAGCTTGGCTCTAGCGGGGGGCCAAGAGACCCAGTACTTC. J is TRBJ2-5 and V is TRBV5-5; 11 bases are shared with TRBD2. Germline V gene lookup returns CDR1 SGHKS and CDR2 YYEKEE (reference sequence). The CDR3 is made up of 16 amino acids. The V segment lost 0 bases and the J segment 1 base; nucleotides outside the gene matches: 2.